This is a list of T cell receptor beta chains from one sample in a study of a mutant IDH1 vaccine in newly diagnosed glioma. Their antigen targets remain unknown. Only in-frame clones appear in the TCRdb table, and some are missing; sequencing was by immunoSEQ multiplex PCR. The table has about 54,000 clones, approximately 87% seen once. Sequencing used PBMCs, obtained from a glioma patient whose treatment included an IDH1 peptide vaccine. Every receptor here comes from a middle-aged man with glioma. CDR3s include the opening cysteine and the closing phenylalanine or tryptophan. Fields, in order: clone size, V gene, D gene, J gene, CDR3 protein, CDR3 DNA. A D gene is named only where the DNA matches it firmly. Some rows have no size entry. The others give once, few or many, or a class for an expanded clone.

NA	TRBV9	NA	TRBJ2-3	CASSGRRRTDTQYF	TGTGCCAGCAGCGGCAGGAGACGCACAGATACGCAGTATTTT
NA	TRBV1	NA	TRBJ2-7	CTSSQDDLAGTYEQYF	TGCACCAGCAGCCAAGATGACCTAGCGGGAACCTACGAGCAGTACTTC
NA	TRBV20-1	NA	TRBJ2-1	CSRGTYNEQFF	TGCAGCCGCGGGACCTACAATGAGCAGTTCTTC
NA	TRBV5-4	NA	TRBJ1-2	CASSVSNNYGYTF	TGTGCCAGCAGCGTTAGTAACAACTATGGCTACACCTTC
NA	TRBV28	NA	TRBJ1-2	CASGVNYGYTF	TGTGCCAGTGGCGTTAACTATGGCTACACCTTC
NA	TRBV29-1	TRBD1	TRBJ2-6	CSVSGGTTSGANVLTF	TGCAGCGTTTCAGGGGGAACTACCTCTGGGGCCAACGTCCTGACTTTC
NA	TRBV2	NA	TRBJ2-1	CASRWDLNEQFF	TGTGCCAGCAGGTGGGACCTCAATGAGCAGTTCTTC
NA	TRBV5-6	NA	TRBJ2-1	CASRLGGDEQFF	TGTGCCAGCAGGTTAGGGGGGGATGAGCAGTTCTTC
NA	TRBV25-1	NA	TRBJ1-1	CASSEGGLPGAEAFF	TGTGCCAGCAGTGAGGGGGGCCTCCCGGGCGCTGAAGCTTTCTTT
NA	TRBV29-1	NA	TRBJ2-2	CSGLDVGELFF	TGCAGCGGGCTCGATGTCGGGGAGCTGTTTTTT
once	TRBV13	NA	TRBJ2-1	CASCLGPKAPSYNEQFF	TGTGCCAGCTGCCTGGGACCTAAAGCACCCTCCTACAATGAGCAGTTCTTC
NA	TRBV6-5	NA	TRBJ2-7	CASRPSGVLAYEQYF	TGTGCCAGCAGGCCCTCCGGGGTTCTTGCCTACGAGCAGTACTTC
NA	TRBV19	NA	TRBJ2-3	CASSFGQFSTDTQYF	TGTGCCAGTAGCTTTGGACAGTTTAGCACAGATACGCAGTATTTT
NA	TRBV6-5	TRBD2	TRBJ2-7	CASSFPLSSGLYEQYF	TGTGCCAGCAGTTTCCCTCTTAGTAGCGGGCTATACGAGCAGTACTTC
NA	TRBV23-1	NA	TRBJ1-1	CASSRRDEAFF	TGCGCCAGCAGCCGACGGGATGAAGCTTTCTTT
NA	TRBV5-1	TRBD2	TRBJ2-3	CASSLALAGTDTQYF	TGCGCCAGCAGCTTGGCACTAGCGGGCACAGATACGCAGTATTTT
NA	TRBV7-8	NA	TRBJ1-5	CASSQTGKQPQHF	TGTGCCAGCAGCCAAACAGGGAAACAGCCCCAGCATTTT
NA	TRBV6-1	TRBD2	TRBJ2-7	CASSDGLAGAYEQYF	TGTGCCAGCAGTGACGGCCTAGCGGGAGCCTACGAGCAGTACTTC